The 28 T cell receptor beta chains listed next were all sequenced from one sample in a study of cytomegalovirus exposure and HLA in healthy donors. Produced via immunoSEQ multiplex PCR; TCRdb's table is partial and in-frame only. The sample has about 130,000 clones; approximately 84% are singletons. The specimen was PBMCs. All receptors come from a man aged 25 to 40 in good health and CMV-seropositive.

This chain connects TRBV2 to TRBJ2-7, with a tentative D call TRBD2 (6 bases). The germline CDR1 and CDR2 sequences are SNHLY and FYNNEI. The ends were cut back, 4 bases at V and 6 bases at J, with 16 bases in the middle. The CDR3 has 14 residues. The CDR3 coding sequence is TGTGCCAGCAGTGTTGGGCGGGACTGGGGCGAGCAGTACTTC. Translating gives CASSVGRDWGEQYF.

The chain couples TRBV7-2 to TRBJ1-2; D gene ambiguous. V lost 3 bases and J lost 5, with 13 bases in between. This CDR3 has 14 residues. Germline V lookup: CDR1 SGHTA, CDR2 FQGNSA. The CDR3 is CASSFGEMVYGYTF. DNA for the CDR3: TGTGCCAGCAGCTTCGGGGAAATGGTTTATGGCTACACCTTC.

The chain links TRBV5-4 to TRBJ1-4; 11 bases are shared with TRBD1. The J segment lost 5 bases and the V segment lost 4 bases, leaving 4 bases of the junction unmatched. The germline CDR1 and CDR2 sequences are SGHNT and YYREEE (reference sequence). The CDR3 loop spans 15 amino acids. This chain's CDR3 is CASSMRDRGNEKLFF. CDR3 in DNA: TGTGCCAGCAGCATGCGGGACAGGGGGAATGAAAAACTGTTTTTT.

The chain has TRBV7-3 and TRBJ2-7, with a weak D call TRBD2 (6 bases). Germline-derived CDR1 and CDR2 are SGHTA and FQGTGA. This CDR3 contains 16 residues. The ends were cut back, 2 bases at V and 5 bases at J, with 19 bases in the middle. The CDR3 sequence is CASSLGGGPRRNEQYF. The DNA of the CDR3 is TGTGCCAGCAGCTTAGGGGGAGGTCCACGGAGGAACGAGCAGTACTTC.

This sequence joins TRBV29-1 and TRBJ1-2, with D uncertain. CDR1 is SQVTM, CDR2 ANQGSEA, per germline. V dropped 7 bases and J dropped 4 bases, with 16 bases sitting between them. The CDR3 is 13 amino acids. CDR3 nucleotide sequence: TGCAGCGCCTCCGGCGGGCCCCTCTATGGCTACACCTTC. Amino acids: CSASGGPLYGYTF. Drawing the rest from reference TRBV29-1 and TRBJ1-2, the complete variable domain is SAVISQKPSRDICQRGTSLTIQCQVDSQVTMMFWYRQQPGQSLTLIATANQGSEATYESGFVIDKFPISRPNLTFSTLTVSNMSPEDSSIYLCSASGGPLYGYTFGSGTRLTVV.

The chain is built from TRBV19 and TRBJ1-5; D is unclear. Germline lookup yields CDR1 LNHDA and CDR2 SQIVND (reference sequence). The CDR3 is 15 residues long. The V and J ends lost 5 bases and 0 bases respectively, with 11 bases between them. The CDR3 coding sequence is TGTGCCAGTAGTCCTTGGAGCCGTAGCAATCAGCCCCAGCATTTT. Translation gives CASSPWSRSNQPQHF. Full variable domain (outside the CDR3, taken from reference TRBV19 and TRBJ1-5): DGGITQSPKYLFRKEGQNVTLSCEQNLNHDAMYWYRQDPGQGLRLIYYSQIVNDFQKGDIAEGYSVSREKKESFPLTVTSAQKNPTAFYLCASSPWSRSNQPQHFGDGTRLSIL.

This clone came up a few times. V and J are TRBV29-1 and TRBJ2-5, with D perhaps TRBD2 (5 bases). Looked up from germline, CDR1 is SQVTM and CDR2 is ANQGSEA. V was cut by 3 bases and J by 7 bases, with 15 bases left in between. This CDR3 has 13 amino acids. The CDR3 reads CSVEVGGGATQYF. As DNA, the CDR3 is TGCAGCGTTGAGGTTGGAGGCGGCGCGACCCAGTACTTC.

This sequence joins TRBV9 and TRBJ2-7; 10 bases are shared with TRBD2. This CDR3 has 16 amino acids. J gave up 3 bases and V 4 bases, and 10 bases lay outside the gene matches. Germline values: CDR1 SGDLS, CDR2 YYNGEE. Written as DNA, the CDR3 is TGTGCCAGCAGCCAAATCTCTAGCGGGGGTGTCTACGAGCAGTACTTC. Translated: CASSQISSGGVYEQYF.

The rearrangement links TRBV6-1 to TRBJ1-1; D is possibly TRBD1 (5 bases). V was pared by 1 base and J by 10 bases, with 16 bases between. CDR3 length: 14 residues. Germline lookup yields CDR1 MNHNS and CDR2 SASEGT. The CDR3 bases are TGTGCCAGCAGTGAAGAGATGCGTGGGAGGGGAGCTTTCTTT. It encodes CASSEEMRGRGAFF.

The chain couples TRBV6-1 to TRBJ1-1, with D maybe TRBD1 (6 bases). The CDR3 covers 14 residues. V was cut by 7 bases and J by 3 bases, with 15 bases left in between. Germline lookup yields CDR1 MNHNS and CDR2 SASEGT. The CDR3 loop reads CASIRDKTYTEAFF. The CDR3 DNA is TGTGCCAGCATCCGGGACAAGACTTACACTGAAGCTTTCTTT.

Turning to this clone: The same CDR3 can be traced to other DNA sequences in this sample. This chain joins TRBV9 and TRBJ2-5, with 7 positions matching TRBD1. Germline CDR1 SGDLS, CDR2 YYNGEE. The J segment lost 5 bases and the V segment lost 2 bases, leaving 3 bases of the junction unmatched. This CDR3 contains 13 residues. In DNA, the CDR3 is TGTGCCAGCAGCGTCGCAGGGGGTGAGACCCAGTACTTC. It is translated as CASSVAGGETQYF.

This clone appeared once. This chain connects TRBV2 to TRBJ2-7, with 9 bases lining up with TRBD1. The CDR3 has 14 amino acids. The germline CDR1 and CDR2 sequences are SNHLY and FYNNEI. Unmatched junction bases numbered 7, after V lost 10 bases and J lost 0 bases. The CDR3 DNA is TGTGCCACAGGGGCGGGACAGGGCTCCTACGAGCAGTACTTC. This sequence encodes CATGAGQGSYEQYF.

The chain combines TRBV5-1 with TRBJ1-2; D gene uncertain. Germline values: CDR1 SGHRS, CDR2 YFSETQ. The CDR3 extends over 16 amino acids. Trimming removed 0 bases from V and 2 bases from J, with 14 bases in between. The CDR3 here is CASSLATDNRNYGYTF. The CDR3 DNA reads TGCGCCAGCAGCTTGGCCACCGACAATAGGAACTATGGCTACACCTTC.

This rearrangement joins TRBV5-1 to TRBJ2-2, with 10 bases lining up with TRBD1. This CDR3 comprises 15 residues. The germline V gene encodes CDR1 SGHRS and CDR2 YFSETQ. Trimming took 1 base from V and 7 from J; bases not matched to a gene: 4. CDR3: CASSLRTGGSGELFF. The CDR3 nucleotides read TGCGCCAGCAGCTTGCGGACAGGGGGTAGCGGGGAGCTGTTTTTT. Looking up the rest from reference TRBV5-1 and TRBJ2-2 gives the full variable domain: KAGVTQTPRYLIKTRGQQVTLSCSPISGHRSVSWYQQTPGQGLQFLFEYFSETQRNKGNFPGRFSGRQFSNSRSEMNVSTLELGDSALYLCASSLRTGGSGELFFGEGSRLTVL.

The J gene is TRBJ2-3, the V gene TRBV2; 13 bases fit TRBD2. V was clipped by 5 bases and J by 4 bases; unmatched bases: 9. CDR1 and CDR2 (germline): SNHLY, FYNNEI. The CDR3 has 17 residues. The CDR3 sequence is CASSTRTSGRVSDTQYF. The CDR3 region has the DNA TGTGCCAGCAGTACTCGGACTAGCGGGAGAGTATCAGATACGCAGTATTTT.

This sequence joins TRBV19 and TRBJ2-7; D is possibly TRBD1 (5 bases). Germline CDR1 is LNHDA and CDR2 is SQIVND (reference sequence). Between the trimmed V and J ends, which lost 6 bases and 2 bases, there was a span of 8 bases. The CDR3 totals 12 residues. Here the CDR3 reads CASRGETYEQYF. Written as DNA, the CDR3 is TGTGCCAGTAGAGGGGAAACCTACGAGCAGTACTTC.

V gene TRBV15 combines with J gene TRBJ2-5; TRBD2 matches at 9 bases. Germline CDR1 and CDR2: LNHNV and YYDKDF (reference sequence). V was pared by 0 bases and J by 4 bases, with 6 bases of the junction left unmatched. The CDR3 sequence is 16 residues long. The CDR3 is CATSRDPGGRGETQYF. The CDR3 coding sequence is TGTGCCACCAGCAGAGATCCGGGCGGGAGGGGAGAGACCCAGTACTTC.

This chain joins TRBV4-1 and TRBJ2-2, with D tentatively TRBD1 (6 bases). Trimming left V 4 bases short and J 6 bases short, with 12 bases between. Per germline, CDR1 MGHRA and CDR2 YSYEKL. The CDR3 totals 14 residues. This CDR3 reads CASSPQGGAGELFF. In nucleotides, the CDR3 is TGCGCCAGCAGCCCCCAAGGGGGAGCCGGGGAGCTGTTTTTT.

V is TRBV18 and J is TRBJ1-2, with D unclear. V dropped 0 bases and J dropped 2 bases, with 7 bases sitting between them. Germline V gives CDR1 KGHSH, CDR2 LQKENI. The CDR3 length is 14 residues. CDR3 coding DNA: TGTGCCAGCTCACCACCGGCCCCAAACTATGGCTACACCTTC. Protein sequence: CASSPPAPNYGYTF.

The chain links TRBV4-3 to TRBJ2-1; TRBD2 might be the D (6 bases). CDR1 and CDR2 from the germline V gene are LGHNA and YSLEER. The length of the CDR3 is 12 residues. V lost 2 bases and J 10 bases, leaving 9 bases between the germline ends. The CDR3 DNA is TGCGCCAGCAGCCAAACCGGACTAGAGCAGTTCTTC. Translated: CASSQTGLEQFF.

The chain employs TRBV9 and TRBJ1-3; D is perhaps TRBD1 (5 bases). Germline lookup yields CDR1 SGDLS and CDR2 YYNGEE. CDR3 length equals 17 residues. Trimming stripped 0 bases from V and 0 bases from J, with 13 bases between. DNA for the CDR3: TGTGCCAGCAGCGTAGATCAGGGCCGACCCTCTGGAAACACCATATATTTT. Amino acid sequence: CASSVDQGRPSGNTIYF. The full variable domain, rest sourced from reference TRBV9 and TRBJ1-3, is DSGVTQTPKHLITATGQRVTLRCSPRSGDLSVYWYQQSLDQGLQFLIQYYNGEERAKGNILERFSAQQFPDLHSELNLSSLELGDSALYFCASSVDQGRPSGNTIYFGEGSWLTVV.

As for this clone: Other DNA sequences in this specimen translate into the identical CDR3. CDR3 nucleotides: TGTGCCATCAGTGAGTCCGGACAGGGGAATCAGCCCCAGCATTTT. This gives the protein CAISESGQGNQPQHF. V usage is TRBV10-3 and J usage is TRBJ1-5; 9 bases match TRBD1. The CDR3 has 15 residues. Trimming cost V 0 bases and J 4 bases; bases outside gene matches: 1. Germline V gene sequence: CDR1 ENHRY, CDR2 SYGVKD.

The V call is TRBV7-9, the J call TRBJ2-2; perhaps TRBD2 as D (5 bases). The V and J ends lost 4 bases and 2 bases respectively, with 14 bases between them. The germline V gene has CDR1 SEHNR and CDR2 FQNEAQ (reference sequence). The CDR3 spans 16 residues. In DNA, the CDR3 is TGTGCCAGCAGCTCTCTGACACGGACTAACACCGGGGAGCTGTTTTTT. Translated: CASSSLTRTNTGELFF.

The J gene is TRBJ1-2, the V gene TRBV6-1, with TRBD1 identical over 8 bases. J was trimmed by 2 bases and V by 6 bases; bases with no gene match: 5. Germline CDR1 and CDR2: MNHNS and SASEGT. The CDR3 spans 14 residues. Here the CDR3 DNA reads TGTGCCAGCAGGTCTCGGACAGGGAACTATGGCTACACCTTC. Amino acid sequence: CASRSRTGNYGYTF.

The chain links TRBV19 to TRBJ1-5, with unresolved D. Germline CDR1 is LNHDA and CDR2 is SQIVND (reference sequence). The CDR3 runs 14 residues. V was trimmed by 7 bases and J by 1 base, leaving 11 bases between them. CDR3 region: CASKVLESNQPQHF. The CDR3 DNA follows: TGTGCCAGTAAGGTATTGGAGAGCAATCAGCCCCAGCATTTT.

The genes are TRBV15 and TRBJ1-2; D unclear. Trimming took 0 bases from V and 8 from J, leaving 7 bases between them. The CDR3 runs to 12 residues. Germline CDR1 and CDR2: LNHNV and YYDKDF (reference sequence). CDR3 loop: CATSRDRRGYTF. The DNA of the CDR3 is TGTGCCACCAGCAGAGATCGCAGAGGCTACACCTTC. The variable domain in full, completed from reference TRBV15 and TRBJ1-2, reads DAMVIQNPRYQVTQFGKPVTLSCSQTLNHNVMYWYQQKSSQAPKLLFHYYDKDFNNEADTPDNFQSRRPNTSFCFLDIRSPGLGDTAMYLCATSRDRRGYTFGSGTRLTVV.

The CDR3 region is CASSWTGGGHEQYF. CDR3 in DNA: TGTGCCAGCAGCTGGACAGGGGGGGGCCACGAGCAGTACTTC. The chain recombines TRBV5-6 with TRBJ2-7; TRBD1 matches 10 bases. Germline V CDR1 and CDR2: SGHDT, YYEEEE. J gave up 5 bases and V 3 bases, and 5 bases lay outside the gene matches. The CDR3 runs to 14 residues.

This CDR3 is CASSEQSASGRETQYF. CDR3 DNA sequence: TGTGCCAGCAGTGAACAATCGGCTAGCGGTAGAGAGACCCAGTACTTC. The chain employs TRBV2 and TRBJ2-5, with 7 bases aligning to TRBD2. Trimming cost V 2 bases and J 4 bases; bases outside gene matches: 10. Germline V CDR1 and CDR2: SNHLY, FYNNEI. The CDR3 has 16 residues.